The 5 T cell receptor beta chains presented below share a single source sample, sequenced in a study of blood T cell repertoires in COVID-19. Only in-frame clones appear in the TCRdb table, and some are missing; sequencing was by immunoSEQ multiplex PCR. The sample has some 500,000 clones, 70% to 90% seen once. The sample comprised peripheral blood. These receptors all stem from a woman aged 45 to 65 with COVID-19, enrolled during active disease.

The chain links TRBV7-9 to TRBJ1-2, with 11 bases aligning to TRBD1. The CDR3 is made up of 17 amino acids. Unmatched junction bases numbered 8, after V lost 1 base and J lost 4 bases. CDR1 and CDR2 from the germline V gene are SEHNR and FQNEAQ (reference sequence). The CDR3 here is CASSLGTGGARGYGYTF. The CDR3 nucleotides read TGTGCCAGCAGCTTAGGGACAGGGGGCGCGCGGGGCTATGGCTACACCTTC.

The chain links TRBV18 to TRBJ2-7; D ambiguous. The CDR3 contains 13 residues. Deletions cut 2 bases from V and 1 base from J, with 6 bases between. Germline lookup yields CDR1 KGHSH and CDR2 LQKENI. The CDR3 region is CASSPKSSYEQYF. CDR3 DNA: TGTGCCAGCTCACCAAAATCATCCTACGAGCAGTACTTC.

The chain uses TRBV5-1 and TRBJ2-2; D might be TRBD1 (5 bases). Trimming pared 2 bases from V and 6 bases from J, leaving 11 bases between. Germline V gene sequence: CDR1 SGHRS, CDR2 YFSETQ. There are 14 residues in the CDR3. The CDR3 spells CASSLAGSAGELFF. CDR3 bases: TGCGCCAGCAGCTTAGCAGGGTCGGCCGGGGAGCTGTTTTTT.

The chain is built from TRBV6-6 and TRBJ1-2; D is perhaps TRBD1 (5 bases). There are 16 residues in the CDR3. Trimming took off 0 bases at V and 2 bases at J, with 13 bases between the two ends. Germline V gene lookup returns CDR1 MNHNY and CDR2 SVGAGI (reference sequence). The CDR3 region is CASSYSMHGQNYGYTF. CDR3 DNA sequence: TGTGCCAGCAGTTACTCGATGCACGGACAAAACTATGGCTACACCTTC.

V usage is TRBV6-5 and J usage is TRBJ1-2; D might be TRBD1 (5 bases). The CDR3 has 14 amino acids. CDR1 and CDR2 from the germline V gene are MNHEY and SVGAGI. V was cut by 4 bases and J by 0 bases, with 9 bases left in between. The CDR3 region has the DNA TGTGCCAGCAGTTTCGACAGAACTAACTATGGCTACACCTTC. It translates to CASSFDRTNYGYTF.